The rows below give T cell receptor beta chains drawn from one sample of a study of CD8+ T cells in alopecia areata. The protocol was immunoSEQ multiplex PCR, while the TCRdb copy is restricted to in-frame clones and leaves out a portion. The top ten hold 4% to 5% of the sample, which has 200,000 to 250,000 clones, 64% seen once. The sequences come from CD4+ T cells sorted from blood, collected at week 4, from a patient treated with tofacitinib. The receptors derive from a human donor with alopecia areata. The CDR3 runs from the conserved cysteine through the conserved F or W. A D gene is named only where the DNA matches it firmly. Expanded clones are given a class, and other clones once, few, many or no size at all.

clone size | J gene | V gene | D gene | CDR3 protein | CDR3 DNA
- | TRBJ2-2 | TRBV6-5 | - | CASSYPNTGELFF | TGTGCCAGCAGTTACCCGAACACCGGGGAGCTGTTTTTT
- | TRBJ1-1 | TRBV4-2 | TRBD1 | CASSQGQGYTEAFF | TGTGCCAGCAGCCAGGGACAGGGTTACACTGAAGCTTTCTTT
- | TRBJ2-7 | TRBV9 | TRBD2 | CASSVWASGYEQYF | TGTGCCAGCAGCGTATGGGCTAGCGGATACGAGCAGTACTTC
once | TRBJ1-1 | TRBV5-4 | - | CASSLDAANTEAFF | TGTGCCAGCAGCTTGGACGCAGCGAACACTGAAGCTTTCTTT
- | TRBJ2-7 | TRBV29-1 | - | CSVMLGAEQYF | TGCAGCGTTATGCTCGGGGCCGAGCAGTACTTC
- | TRBJ2-7 | TRBV6-6 | TRBD1 | CASNSGQRYSYEQYF | TGTGCCAGCAACTCGGGACAGCGTTACTCCTACGAGCAGTACTTC
- | TRBJ2-5 | TRBV5-6 | TRBD1 | CASRETGYQETQYF | TGTGCCAGCAGGGAGACAGGGTACCAAGAGACCCAGTACTTC
- | TRBJ1-3 | TRBV29-1 | - | CSVAEQGSGNTIYF | TGCAGCGTTGCCGAGCAGGGATCTGGAAACACCATATATTTT
- | TRBJ2-2 | TRBV23-1 | TRBD1 | CASSQPVTGANTGELFF | TGCGCCAGCAGCCAACCCGTGACAGGGGCGAACACCGGGGAGCTGTTTTTT
few | TRBJ1-6 | TRBV14 | - | CASSKSTNSPLHF | TGTGCCAGCAGTAAGTCGACGAATTCACCCCTCCACTTT
few | TRBJ2-1 | TRBV5-1 | - | CASSLAGEHNEQFF | TGCGCCAGCAGCTTGGCCGGCGAGCACAATGAGCAGTTCTTC
- | TRBJ2-3 | TRBV5-6 | - | CASSRTGTDTQYF | TGTGCCAGCAGCCGGACGGGCACAGATACGCAGTATTTT
- | TRBJ2-5 | TRBV11-3 | - | CASSLADGGLGETQYF | TGTGCCAGCAGCTTAGCGGACGGGGGGCTCGGGGAGACCCAGTACTTC
- | TRBJ2-7 | TRBV29-1 | - | CNNPGGFAYEQYF | TGCAATAACCCGGGGGGCTTCGCCTACGAGCAGTACTTC
- | TRBJ2-5 | TRBV7-9 | TRBD2 | CASSKGLAGTETQYF | TGTGCCAGCAGCAAGGGGCTAGCGGGGACAGAGACCCAGTACTTC
few | TRBJ2-5 | TRBV7-2 | - | CASSLAHQETQYF | TGTGCCAGCAGCTTAGCACACCAAGAGACCCAGTACTTC
- | TRBJ2-5 | TRBV19 | - | CASSIDLRRQETQYF | TGTGCCAGTAGTATAGATCTTCGGAGGCAAGAGACCCAGTACTTC
- | TRBJ2-7 | TRBV5-6 | TRBD2 | CASREGLLAGPANSYEQYF | TGTGCCAGCAGGGAAGGGCTACTAGCGGGGCCTGCAAACTCCTACGAGCAGTACTTC
- | TRBJ1-2 | TRBV29-1 | TRBD1 | CSVATGYGYTF | TGCAGCGTCGCGACAGGGTATGGCTACACCTTC
- | TRBJ1-1 | TRBV12-5 | - | CASGFDLGLGAFF | TGTGCTAGTGGTTTCGACTTGGGGCTCGGGGCTTTCTTT
- | TRBJ2-1 | TRBV7-3 | TRBD2 | CASSLTASGEQFF | TGTGCCAGCAGCTTAACTGCTAGCGGGGAGCAGTTCTTC
- | TRBJ2-5 | TRBV18 | - | CASSPRAQETQYF | TGTGCCAGCTCACCAAGAGCCCAAGAGACCCAGTACTTC
- | TRBJ2-1 | TRBV6-1 | - | CASSELGTRNEQFF | TGTGCCAGCAGTGAATTGGGGACGAGGAATGAGCAGTTCTTC
- | TRBJ2-5 | TRBV25-1 | TRBD1 | CASSLTGGWETQYF | TGTGCCAGCAGCCTCACAGGGGGTTGGGAGACCCAGTACTTC
- | TRBJ2-1 | TRBV29-1 | - | CSVDEGASVQFF | TGCAGCGTTGATGAGGGTGCTTCAGTGCAGTTCTTC
- | TRBJ2-5 | TRBV5-4 | - | CASSFRETQYF | TGTGCCAGCAGCTTTAGGGAGACCCAGTACTTC
few | TRBJ2-5 | TRBV9 | TRBD1 | CASSPRQGVGETQYF | TGTGCCAGCAGCCCGAGACAGGGGGTAGGAGAGACCCAGTACTTC
- | TRBJ1-4 | TRBV4-3 | TRBD1 | CASSQAVDRAEKLFF | TGCGCCAGCAGCCAAGCAGTTGACAGGGCTGAAAAACTGTTTTTT
- | TRBJ1-5 | TRBV10-3 | - | CAISESDGRNQPQHF | TGTGCCATCAGTGAGTCGGACGGTCGCAATCAGCCCCAGCATTTT
- | TRBJ2-5 | TRBV30 | - | CAWSNLAETQYF | TGTGCCTGGAGTAATTTAGCGGAGACCCAGTACTTC